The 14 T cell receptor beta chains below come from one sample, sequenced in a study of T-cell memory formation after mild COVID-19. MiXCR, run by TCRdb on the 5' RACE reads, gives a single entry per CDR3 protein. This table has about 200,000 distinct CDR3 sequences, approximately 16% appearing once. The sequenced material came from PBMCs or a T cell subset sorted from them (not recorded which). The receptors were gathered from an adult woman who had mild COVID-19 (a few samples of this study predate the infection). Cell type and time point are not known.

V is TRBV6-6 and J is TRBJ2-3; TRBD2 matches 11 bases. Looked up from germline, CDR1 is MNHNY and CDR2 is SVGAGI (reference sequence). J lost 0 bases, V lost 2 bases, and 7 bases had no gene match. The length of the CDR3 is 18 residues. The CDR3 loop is CASSYLAGGTTSTDTQYF. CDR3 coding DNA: TGTGCCAGCAGTTACCTAGCGGGGGGAACTACTAGCACAGATACGCAGTATTTT.

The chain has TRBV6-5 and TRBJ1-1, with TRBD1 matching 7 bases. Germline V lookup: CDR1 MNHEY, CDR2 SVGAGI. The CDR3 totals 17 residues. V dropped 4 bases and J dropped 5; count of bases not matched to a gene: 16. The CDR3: CASSSDRDLQAGTEAFF. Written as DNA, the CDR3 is TGTGCCAGCAGTTCCGACAGGGACCTTCAAGCGGGGACTGAAGCTTTCTTT.

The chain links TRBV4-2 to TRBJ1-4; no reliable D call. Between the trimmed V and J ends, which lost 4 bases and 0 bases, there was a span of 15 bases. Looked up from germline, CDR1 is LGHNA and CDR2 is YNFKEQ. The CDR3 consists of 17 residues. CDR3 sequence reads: CASSRQSTSATNEKLFF. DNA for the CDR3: TGTGCCAGCAGCCGACAATCAACTTCTGCAACTAATGAAAAACTGTTTTTT.

DNA of the CDR3: TGTGCCAGCAGACCGACAGGGTATGGCGGAAACACCATATATTTT. Its protein is CASRPTGYGGNTIYF. The chain is built from TRBV12-3 or TRBV12-4 and TRBJ1-3; 7 bases map to TRBD1. V lost 6 bases and J lost 4; bases outside the gene matches: 9. The CDR3 is made up of 15 amino acids.

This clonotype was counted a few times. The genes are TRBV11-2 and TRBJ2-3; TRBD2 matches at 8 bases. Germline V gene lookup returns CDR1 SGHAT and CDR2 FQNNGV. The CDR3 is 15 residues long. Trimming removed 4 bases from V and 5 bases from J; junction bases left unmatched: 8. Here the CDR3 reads CASSSPGGAQDTQYF. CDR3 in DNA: TGTGCCAGCAGCTCCCCCGGGGGGGCCCAAGATACGCAGTATTTT.

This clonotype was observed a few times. For the CDR3, the DNA is TGTGCCAGCAGCTCGGGCGGGCGCCTCCAAGAGACCCAGTACTTC. Protein sequence: CASSSGGRLQETQYF. The chain recombines TRBV5-5 with TRBJ2-5, with D tentatively TRBD2 (5 bases). This CDR3 has 15 residues. Germline lookup yields CDR1 SGHKS and CDR2 YYEKEE (reference sequence). The V and J ends lost 3 bases and 1 base respectively, with 13 bases between them.

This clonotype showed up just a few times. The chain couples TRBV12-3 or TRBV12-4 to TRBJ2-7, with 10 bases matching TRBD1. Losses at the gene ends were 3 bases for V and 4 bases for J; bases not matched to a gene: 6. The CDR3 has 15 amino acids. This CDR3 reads CASSFRDRGNYEQYF. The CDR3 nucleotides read TGTGCCAGCAGTTTCCGGGACAGGGGAAATTACGAGCAGTACTTC.

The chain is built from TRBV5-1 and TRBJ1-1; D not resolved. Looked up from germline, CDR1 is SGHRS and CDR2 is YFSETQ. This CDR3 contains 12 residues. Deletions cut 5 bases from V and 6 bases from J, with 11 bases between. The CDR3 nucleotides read TGCGCCAGCAGTACCACCTCCGCTGAAGCTTTCTTT. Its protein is CASSTTSAEAFF. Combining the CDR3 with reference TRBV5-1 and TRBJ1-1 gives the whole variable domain KAGVTQTPRYLIKTRGQQVTLSCSPISGHRSVSWYQQTPGQGLQFLFEYFSETQRNKGNFPGRFSGRQFSNSRSEMNVSTLELGDSALYLCASSTTSAEAFFGQGTRLTVV.

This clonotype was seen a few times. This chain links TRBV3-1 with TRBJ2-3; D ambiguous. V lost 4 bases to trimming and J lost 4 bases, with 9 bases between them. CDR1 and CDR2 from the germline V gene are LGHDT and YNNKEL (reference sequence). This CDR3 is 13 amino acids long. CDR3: CASSRQHADTQYF. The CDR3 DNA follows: TGTGCCAGCAGCCGCCAGCACGCAGATACGCAGTATTTT.

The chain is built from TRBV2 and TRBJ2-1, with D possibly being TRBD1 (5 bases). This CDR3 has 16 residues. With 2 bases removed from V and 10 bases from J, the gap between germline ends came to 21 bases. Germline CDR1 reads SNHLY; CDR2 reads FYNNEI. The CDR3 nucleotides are TGTGCCAGCAGTGAAATCAGTTGGGGCCGAGACCCCGAGCAGTTCTTC. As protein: CASSEISWGRDPEQFF.

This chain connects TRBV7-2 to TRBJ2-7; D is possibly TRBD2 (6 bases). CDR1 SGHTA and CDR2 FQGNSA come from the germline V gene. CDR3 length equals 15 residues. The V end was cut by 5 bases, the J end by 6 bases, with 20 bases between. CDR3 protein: CASSLTQGGGGEQYF. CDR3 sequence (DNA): TGTGCCAGCAGCCTCACGCAGGGAGGAGGTGGCGAGCAGTACTTC.

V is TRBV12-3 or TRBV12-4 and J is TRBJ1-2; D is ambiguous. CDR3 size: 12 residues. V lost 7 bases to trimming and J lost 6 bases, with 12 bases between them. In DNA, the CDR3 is TGTGCCAGCAAGGGCAGCGGGGATGGCTACACCTTC. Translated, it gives CASKGSGDGYTF.

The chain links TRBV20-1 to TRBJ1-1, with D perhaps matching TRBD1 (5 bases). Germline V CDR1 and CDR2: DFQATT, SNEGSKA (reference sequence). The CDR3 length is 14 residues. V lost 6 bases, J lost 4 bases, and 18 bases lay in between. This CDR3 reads CSARPPNGGTEAFF. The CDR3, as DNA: TGCAGTGCAAGACCTCCGAACGGGGGCACTGAAGCTTTCTTT.

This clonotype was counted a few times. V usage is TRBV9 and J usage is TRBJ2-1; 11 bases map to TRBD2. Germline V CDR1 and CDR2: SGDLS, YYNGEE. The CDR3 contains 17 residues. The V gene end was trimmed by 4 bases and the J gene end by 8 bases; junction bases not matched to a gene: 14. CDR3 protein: CASSPGRLAGGRDEQFF. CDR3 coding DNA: TGTGCCAGCAGCCCAGGTCGCCTAGCGGGGGGCAGGGATGAGCAGTTCTTC.